The present T cell receptor beta chain was sequenced within a study of STAT5B mutations in CD4+ large granular lymphocyte leukemia. Broader study findings: Main leukemic clonotypes were patient-specific, but approximately 25% appeared at low frequency elsewhere.

In germline, CDR1 is SGHTS, CDR2 YDEGEE. Between the trimmed V and J ends, which lost 4 bases and 4 bases, there was a span of 12 bases. The CDR3 extends over 15 amino acids. Here immunoSEQ multiplex PCR was the method, and the copy in TCRdb shows in-frame clones only, minus some. Of 28,000 or so clones in the sample, roughly 79% were seen once. For this clone: Its matching antigen is unknown.

The clonotype comes from a human donor in good health. The V and J genes are TRBV5-8 and TRBJ2-6; possible D gene TRBD1, 5 bases. Source material: CD4+ T cells from blood buffy coats. The CDR3 DNA is TGTGCCAGCAGCGCTCAGGGATGGGGGGCCAACGTCCTGACTTTC. It specifies CASSAQGWGANVLTF.